Shown below are 8 T cell receptor beta chains from a single sample sequenced in a study of T cells in Graves' hyperthyroidism and ophthalmopathy. Amplification of TCR beta CDR3 regions used RNA as the template. The primer set for the first-round RT-PCR of the TCR CDR3 was HTBI. TCRdb processed the multiplex PCR reads anew with MiXCR; each CDR3 protein has one entry. The data contain approximately 400,000 distinct CDR3 sequences, around a sixth of them singletons. Source material: blood. Source of these receptors: a young woman with Graves' hyperthyroidism that later progressed to Graves' ophthalmopathy.

This clonotype has a count of ten or more. The chain employs TRBV15 and TRBJ2-7; D possibly corresponds to TRBD1 (6 bases). CDR1 LNHNV and CDR2 YYDKDF come from the germline V gene (reference sequence). The V end lost 0 bases, the J end lost 6 bases, and 15 bases lay between the germline ends. The CDR3 is 15 residues long. CDR3 DNA: TGTGCCACCAGCAGAGATTTGGTAAAAGGGGGCGAGCAGTACTTC. Protein: CATSRDLVKGGEQYF.

The CDR3 region has the DNA TGTGCCAGCAGCTTAGGACCTTTGACTAGCGGTTCCTACGAGCAGTACTTC. It yields the protein CASSLGPLTSGSYEQYF. The rearrangement joins TRBV7-9 to TRBJ2-7; 9 nucleotides align to TRBD2. This CDR3 spans 17 amino acids. J gave up 1 base and V 1 base, and 8 bases lay outside the gene matches. The germline CDR1 and CDR2 sequences are SEHNR and FQNEAQ (reference sequence). The complete variable domain, with remaining parts taken from reference TRBV7-9 and TRBJ2-7, reads DTGVSQNPRHKITKRGQNVTFRCDPISEHNRLYWYRQTLGQGPEFLTYFQNEAQLEKSRLLSDRFSAERPKGSFSTLEIQRTEQGDSAMYLCASSLGPLTSGSYEQYFGPGTRLTVT.

In its sample, this clonotype was seen many times. The chain couples TRBV20-1 to TRBJ1-6; TRBD1 matches 9 bases. V was clipped by 5 bases and J by 10 bases; unmatched bases: 9. CDR1 is DFQATT and CDR2 is SNEGSKA in the germline V gene (reference sequence). CDR3 length: 14 residues. Written as DNA, the CDR3 is TGCAGTGCTCTTATTCGACAGGGGGTCTCACCCCTCCACTTT. Translating gives CSALIRQGVSPLHF.

This clonotype showed up many times. This chain joins TRBV20-1 and TRBJ2-7; possibly TRBD1 for D (5 bases). The germline CDR1 and CDR2 sequences are DFQATT and SNEGSKA (reference sequence). V lost 6 bases and J 1 base, leaving 16 bases between the germline ends. CDR3 length: 14 residues. The CDR3 loop is CSAPDAQGSYEQYF. DNA of the CDR3: TGCAGTGCCCCAGATGCGCAGGGATCCTACGAGCAGTACTTC.

This clonotype was recorded many times. The CDR3 DNA is TGTGCCAGCCAATTTTCGCGGGAGTACTACGAGCAGTACTTC. It is translated as CASQFSREYYEQYF. The rearrangement joins TRBV2 to TRBJ2-7; TRBD2 agrees at 7 bases. The V and J ends lost 8 bases and 3 bases, in that order; junction bases with no gene match: 10. This CDR3 is 14 amino acids long. Germline V CDR1 and CDR2: SNHLY, FYNNEI.

The rearrangement links TRBV14 to TRBJ2-3, with a tentative D call TRBD2 (5 bases). From germline, CDR1 is SGHDN and CDR2 FVKESK. Trimming took off 0 bases at V and 4 bases at J, with 11 bases between the two ends. The CDR3 extends over 15 amino acids. The CDR3 reads CASSQDDYLADTQYF. In DNA form, the CDR3 reads TGTGCCAGCAGCCAAGATGACTATCTGGCAGATACGCAGTATTTT. Filled out from reference TRBV14 and TRBJ2-3, the complete variable domain reads EAGVTQFPSHSVIEKGQTVTLRCDPISGHDNLYWYRRVMGKEIKFLLHFVKESKQDESGMPNNRFLAERTGGTYSTLKVQPAELEDSGVYFCASSQDDYLADTQYFGPGTRLTVL.

This clonotype was recorded at least ten times. The chain combines TRBV5-8 with TRBJ1-1, with TRBD1 as a possible D gene (6 bases). Germline V gene data show CDR1 as SGHTS and CDR2 as YDEGEE. Trimming took off 4 bases at V and 7 bases at J, with 14 bases between the two ends. The CDR3 totals 13 residues. Here the CDR3 DNA reads TGTGCCAGCAGCCTCATAGGGGGAGGTGAAGCTTTCTTT. Translating it yields CASSLIGGGEAFF.

This clonotype was recorded many times. The chain couples TRBV20-1 to TRBJ2-7; TRBD1 or TRBD2 may be the D gene (5 bases each). V was trimmed by 1 base and J by 7 bases, leaving 29 bases between them. From germline, CDR1 is DFQATT and CDR2 SNEGSKA (reference sequence). The CDR3 runs to 18 residues. The CDR3 DNA follows: TGCAGTGCTAGAGCGCTTCGGGACGGCGGGCAGAAGGCTTATGAGCAGTACTTC. Residues: CSARALRDGGQKAYEQYF.